The 32 T cell receptor beta chains in this list originate from one sample, sequenced in a study of human T cells and chemical hapten exposure. One entry per CDR3 protein, called by TCRdb with MiXCR from the RACE reads. Among 150,000 to 200,000 distinct CDR3 sequences listed, more than 25% were seen once. Time point of the sample: pre-sensitization, week 0. Indicated treatment: therapeutic diphenylcyclopropenone sensitization with weekly scalp DPC. Sequencing was performed on whole blood, taken in connection with sensitization to the hapten diphenylcyclopropenone (DPC). Receptor source: a woman in her thirties with alopecia areata. Some clones in this sample may be carry-over from other donors' samples.

This clonotype showed up just a few times. The rearrangement uses TRBV6-2 or TRBV6-3 and TRBJ2-1, with TRBD1 identical over 10 bases. Germline loops: CDR1 MNHEY, CDR2 SVGEGT. Losses at the gene ends were 6 bases for V and 12 bases for J; bases not matched to a gene: 11. This CDR3 has 14 residues. The CDR3: CASSAGQGVIWQFF. CDR3 nucleotides: TGTGCCAGCAGCGCCGGACAGGGGGTAATCTGGCAGTTCTTC.

The chain joins TRBV29-1 to TRBJ2-3; TRBD2 agrees at 10 bases. The germline V gene encodes CDR1 SQVTM and CDR2 ANQGSEA. The V and J ends lost 5 bases and 2 bases, in that order; junction bases with no gene match: 4. This CDR3 is built from 14 residues. CDR3: CSVRTSGPTDTQYF. In DNA form, the CDR3 reads TGCAGCGTTCGGACTAGCGGTCCCACAGATACGCAGTATTTT.

V usage is TRBV30 and J usage is TRBJ2-3; TRBD1 matches 9 bases. The CDR3 has 15 amino acids. V lost 4 bases and J lost 3; bases outside the gene matches: 8. Looked up from germline, CDR1 is GTSNPN and CDR2 is SVGIG (reference sequence). CDR3 loop: CAWNGAGQGTDTQYF. DNA of the CDR3: TGTGCCTGGAATGGTGCGGGACAGGGAACAGATACGCAGTATTTT.

V is TRBV2 and J is TRBJ1-5; 8 bases agree with TRBD1. This CDR3 contains 14 residues. V shed 5 bases, J shed 6 bases, and the junction held 6 bases outside the gene matches. Germline lookup yields CDR1 SNHLY and CDR2 FYNNEI. The CDR3 sequence: CASSPTGVGQPQHF. CDR3 nucleotides: TGTGCCAGCAGTCCGACAGGGGTTGGTCAGCCCCAGCATTTT.

The gene calls are TRBV29-1 and TRBJ2-5; TRBD1 matches 10 bases. The trim removed 6 bases at V and 7 bases at J, leaving 8 bases unmatched. Germline CDR1 SQVTM, CDR2 ANQGSEA. The CDR3 covers 13 residues. The CDR3 sequence is CSVRTGGQGTQYF. In DNA form, the CDR3 reads TGCAGCGTGAGGACAGGGGGTCAGGGGACCCAGTACTTC.

This clonotype was counted only a few times. CDR3 DNA: TGTGCCAGTACCGGGCCCGGGACAGGGGCTTGGAACACTGAAGCTTTCTTT. Amino acid sequence: CASTGPGTGAWNTEAFF. This chain links TRBV12-3 or TRBV12-4 with TRBJ1-1; TRBD1 aligns across 10 bases. The CDR3 spans 17 residues. The V segment lost 9 bases and the J segment 1 base; nucleotides outside the gene matches: 14.

This clonotype was counted a few times. The chain uses TRBV14 and TRBJ2-5; D ambiguous. This CDR3 contains 13 residues. V dropped 1 base and J dropped 5 bases, with 8 bases sitting between them. Germline CDR1 and CDR2: SGHDN and FVKESK. The CDR3 DNA reads as TGTGCCAGCAGCCAAGCACGGTGGGAGACCCAGTACTTC. This codes for CASSQARWETQYF.

This chain uses TRBV4-2 with TRBJ2-7, with a possible D match to TRBD2 (6 bases). The CDR3 extends over 14 amino acids. Trimming took off 5 bases at V and 0 bases at J, with 11 bases between the two ends. CDR1 is LGHNA and CDR2 is YNFKEQ in the germline V gene. Here the CDR3 DNA reads TGTGCCAGCAGCACGGACTATTCCTCCTACGAGCAGTACTTC. Protein product: CASSTDYSSYEQYF.

This clonotype has just a few counts. This chain links TRBV7-2 with TRBJ2-3; maybe TRBD2 (6 bases). The V end lost 2 bases, the J end lost 1 base, and 13 bases lay between the germline ends. Germline assignment: CDR1 SGHTA and CDR2 FQGNSA. The CDR3 consists of 16 residues. The CDR3, as DNA: TGTGCCAGCAGCTTAAATCTAGCGATTCGCACAGATACGCAGTATTTT. Residues: CASSLNLAIRTDTQYF.

V usage is TRBV9 and J usage is TRBJ2-2; 12 nucleotides agree with TRBD2. With V trimmed by 4 bases and J by 3 bases, 16 bases remained unmatched. The CDR3 totals 20 residues. Germline V CDR1 and CDR2: SGDLS, YYNGEE. As DNA, the CDR3 is TGTGCCAGCAGCAAAAACGGACTAGCGGGAATCAATGACGACACCGGGGAGCTGTTTTTT. Amino acids: CASSKNGLAGINDDTGELFF.

V gene TRBV6-2 or TRBV6-3 combines with J gene TRBJ2-2; D not resolved. V shed 2 bases and J shed 5 bases, with 15 bases lying between them. CDR1 and CDR2 (germline): MNHEY, SVGEGT. This CDR3 is 16 amino acids long. The CDR3 DNA sequence: TGTGCCAGCAGTTACCCCTCCAACACCTTTACCGGGGAGCTGTTTTTT. This encodes CASSYPSNTFTGELFF.

The rearrangement uses TRBV18 and TRBJ1-2; tentative D call: TRBD1 (5 bases). The ends were cut back, 1 base at V and 6 bases at J, with 9 bases in the middle. The CDR3 is 13 residues long. CDR1 is KGHSH and CDR2 is LQKENI in the germline V gene. CDR3 nucleotides: TGTGCCAGCTCACCACGGCAGGGTGATGGCTACACCTTC. This translates into CASSPRQGDGYTF.

There are a few counts of this clonotype. The chain employs TRBV5-1 and TRBJ1-1; D unclear. The germline gives CDR1 SGHRS, CDR2 YFSETQ. V was clipped by 0 bases and J by 0 bases, with 9 bases between them. CDR3 length equals 15 residues. The CDR3 nucleotides are TGCGCCAGCAGCTTGGCTCCCCATATGAACACTGAAGCTTTCTTT. Translation gives CASSLAPHMNTEAFF. The full variable domain, its missing parts supplied by reference TRBV5-1 and TRBJ1-1, is KAGVTQTPRYLIKTRGQQVTLSCSPISGHRSVSWYQQTPGQGLQFLFEYFSETQRNKGNFPGRFSGRQFSNSRSEMNVSTLELGDSALYLCASSLAPHMNTEAFFGQGTRLTVV.

Only a few counts were recorded for this clonotype. The rearrangement joins TRBV10-3 to TRBJ1-1; D gene ambiguous. Germline loops: CDR1 ENHRY, CDR2 SYGVKD. Trimming pared 3 bases from V and 1 base from J, leaving 3 bases between. This CDR3 has 12 residues. CDR3 amino acids: CAISDRNTEAFF. CDR3 nucleotides: TGTGCCATCAGTGACAGGAACACTGAAGCTTTCTTT.

The chain has TRBV28 and TRBJ1-6, with 7 bases aligning to TRBD1. This CDR3 is 15 amino acids long. The V and J ends lost 5 bases and 6 bases, in that order; junction bases with no gene match: 7. CDR1 is MDHEN, CDR2 SYDVKM, per germline. This CDR3 is CASSTNRGFNSPLHF. CDR3 DNA sequence: TGTGCCAGCAGTACCAACAGGGGCTTTAATTCACCCCTCCACTTT.

V is TRBV28 and J is TRBJ2-3; TRBD2 agrees at 10 bases. Per germline, CDR1 MDHEN and CDR2 SYDVKM. Trimming removed 8 bases from V and 3 bases from J; junction bases left unmatched: 8. The CDR3 sequence is 15 residues long. The DNA for the CDR3 is TGTGCCAGCGCCCGAACTAGCGGGGAAACAGATACGCAGTATTTT. This encodes CASARTSGETDTQYF.

This chain connects TRBV6-2 or TRBV6-3 to TRBJ2-1; unclear D gene. The CDR3 runs to 13 residues. Germline CDR1 reads MNHEY; CDR2 reads SVGEGT. The V gene lost 0 bases and the J gene lost 12 bases, with 12 bases spanning the gap. The CDR3 DNA reads TGTGCCAGCAGTTACTCTCCCCGGCAAGGGCAGTTCTTC. Protein: CASSYSPRQGQFF.

DNA for the CDR3: TGTGCCAGCAGTTTGGAGCACAATCAGCCCCAGCATTTT. As protein: CASSLEHNQPQHF. V gene TRBV28 combines with J gene TRBJ1-5, with no clear D. The V and J ends lost 3 bases and 3 bases respectively, with 6 bases between them. The CDR3 length is 13 residues. Germline loops: CDR1 MDHEN, CDR2 SYDVKM. Looking up the rest from reference TRBV28 and TRBJ1-5 gives the full variable domain: DVKVTQSSRYLVKRTGEKVFLECVQDMDHENMFWYRQDPGLGLRLIYFSYDVKMKEKGDIPEGYSVSREKKERFSLILESASTNQTSMYLCASSLEHNQPQHFGDGTRLSIL.

The rearrangement uses TRBV11-2 and TRBJ2-1; possible D gene TRBD2, 5 bases. The CDR3 totals 15 residues. Germline lookup yields CDR1 SGHAT and CDR2 FQNNGV. The V end lost 5 bases, the J end lost 2 bases, and 13 bases lay between the germline ends. The CDR3 loop is CASSRFDGAYNEQFF. The CDR3 DNA follows: TGTGCCAGCAGCCGATTCGACGGGGCCTACAATGAGCAGTTCTTC. Together with reference TRBV11-2 and TRBJ2-1, the CDR3 gives the full variable domain: EAGVAQSPRYKIIEKRQSVAFWCNPISGHATLYWYQQILGQGPKLLIQFQNNGVVDDSQLPKDRFSAERLKGVDSTLKIQPAKLEDSAVYLCASSRFDGAYNEQFFGPGTRLTVL.

J is TRBJ1-5 and V is TRBV19; TRBD1 is a possible D gene (5 bases). The CDR3 consists of 16 residues. Germline V gene lookup returns CDR1 LNHDA and CDR2 SQIVND (reference sequence). V was cut by 5 bases and J by 0 bases, with 14 bases left in between. CDR3 loop: CASSSDSTLSNQPQHF. For the CDR3, the DNA is TGTGCCAGTAGTTCCGACAGTACCCTTAGCAATCAGCCCCAGCATTTT.

This rearrangement joins TRBV28 to TRBJ1-4, with 8 bases identical to TRBD1. Trimming removed 6 bases from V and 7 bases from J; junction bases left unmatched: 7. Per the germline V gene, CDR1 is MDHEN and CDR2 is SYDVKM. The CDR3 totals 14 residues. CDR3 nucleotide sequence: TGTGCCAGCAGCCCCACAGGGGGAAGTGAAAAACTGTTTTTT. Protein: CASSPTGGSEKLFF. The full variable domain, rest sourced from reference TRBV28 and TRBJ1-4, is DVKVTQSSRYLVKRTGEKVFLECVQDMDHENMFWYRQDPGLGLRLIYFSYDVKMKEKGDIPEGYSVSREKKERFSLILESASTNQTSMYLCASSPTGGSEKLFFGSGTQLSVL.

This clonotype appeared many times. The chain links TRBV7-2 to TRBJ2-5, with D possibly matching TRBD2 (7 bases). V was pared by 1 base and J by 5 bases, with 14 bases between. The CDR3 loop spans 15 amino acids. Germline CDR1 and CDR2: SGHTA and FQGNSA. CDR3: CASSLGGGGQETQYF. In nucleotides, the CDR3 is TGTGCCAGCAGCTTAGGGGGGGGAGGACAGGAGACCCAGTACTTC.

This clonotype was seen a few times. This chain links TRBV2 with TRBJ2-1, with TRBD2 identical over 13 bases. Per the germline V gene, CDR1 is SNHLY and CDR2 is FYNNEI. The CDR3 runs to 17 residues. Trimming cost V 8 bases and J 4 bases; bases outside gene matches: 11. CDR3 sequence (DNA): TGTGCCAGCGGCGCGGGACTAGCGGGGACTTTTTACAATGAGCAGTTCTTC. Translating gives CASGAGLAGTFYNEQFF.

This clonotype has only a few counts. The chain links TRBV20-1 to TRBJ2-1; TRBD1 matches at 9 bases. This CDR3 is built from 15 residues. The V segment lost 0 bases and the J segment 5 bases; nucleotides outside the gene matches: 5. Germline CDR1 reads DFQATT; CDR2 reads SNEGSKA (reference sequence). DNA of the CDR3: TGCAGTGCTAGAGATCCGGGACAGGGCAACAATGAGCAGTTCTTC. Translating it yields CSARDPGQGNNEQFF.

This clonotype showed up just once. The rearrangement links TRBV2 to TRBJ2-3, with D perhaps given as TRBD1 or TRBD2 (5 bases each). Germline-derived CDR1 and CDR2 are SNHLY and FYNNEI. Trimming left V 3 bases short and J 1 base short, with 14 bases between. The CDR3 is 16 amino acids. The CDR3 is CASSDSGAAGTDTQYF. For the CDR3, the DNA is TGTGCCAGCAGTGACTCCGGGGCAGCGGGCACAGATACGCAGTATTTT.

The chain has TRBV20-1 and TRBJ2-5; 13 bases are shared with TRBD2. V lost 1 base to trimming and J lost 2 bases; unmatched junction nucleotides: 4. This CDR3 spans 16 amino acids. CDR1 and CDR2 from the germline V gene are DFQATT and SNEGSKA (reference sequence). The CDR3 nucleotides are TGCAGTGCTAGAGGACTAGCGGGGGGCTCACAAGAGACCCAGTACTTC. Its protein product is CSARGLAGGSQETQYF.

The rearrangement uses TRBV5-4 and TRBJ2-1; 9 bases align to TRBD1. The CDR3 spans 16 residues. Germline V lookup: CDR1 SGHNT, CDR2 YYREEE (reference sequence). V lost 3 bases, J lost 1 base, and 5 bases stayed unmatched. CDR3 bases: TGTGCCAGCAGCTGGGGTGGACAGGGGTCCTACAATGAGCAGTTCTTC. This translates into CASSWGGQGSYNEQFF.

V gene TRBV20-1 combines with J gene TRBJ2-5, with 8 nucleotides matching TRBD2. J gave up 4 bases and V 6 bases, and 10 bases lay outside the gene matches. The CDR3 extends over 14 amino acids. CDR1 is DFQATT, CDR2 SNEGSKA, per germline (reference sequence). CDR3 nucleotide sequence: TGCAGTGCGCTTTCTCGGGAGGGCCTAGAGACCCAGTACTTC. Residues: CSALSREGLETQYF.

There are a few counts of this clonotype. The chain combines TRBV12-2 with TRBJ1-2; the tabulated D call, TRBD1, remains unverified against the DNA. TRBV12-2 is shown as a pseudogene. The CDR3 consists of 12 residues. The CDR3 loop is CASRLVQEGNTF. CDR3 DNA sequence: TGTGCAAGTCGCTTAGTTCAAGAGGGGAACACCTTC.

This chain uses TRBV7-2 with TRBJ1-2; 8 bases align to TRBD1. CDR1 is SGHTA, CDR2 FQGNSA, per germline. J gave up 4 bases and V 1 base, and 5 bases lay outside the gene matches. The length of the CDR3 is 15 residues. The CDR3 loop is CASSLGTGQGYGYTF. DNA for the CDR3: TGTGCCAGCAGCTTAGGGACTGGACAGGGCTATGGCTACACCTTC.

Written as DNA, the CDR3 is TGTGCCATCAGTGAGCCCGACGGGCCTAGCTCCTATAATTCACCCCTCCACTTT. Its protein product is CAISEPDGPSSYNSPLHF. J is TRBJ1-6 and V is TRBV10-3; no reliable D call. Deletions cut 2 bases from V and 0 bases from J, with 14 bases between. CDR1 and CDR2 (germline): ENHRY, SYGVKD. The CDR3 length is 18 residues.

This clonotype was counted only a few times. The chain employs TRBV6-5 and TRBJ1-6, with a tentative D call TRBD1 (5 bases). The CDR3 length is 14 residues. CDR1 and CDR2 from the germline V gene are MNHEY and SVGAGI. Trimming removed 2 bases from V and 10 bases from J, with 12 bases in between. CDR3 amino acids: CASSYPGGESPLHF. Here the CDR3 DNA reads TGTGCCAGCAGTTACCCCGGGGGGGAATCACCCCTCCACTTT.